The rows below give T cell receptor beta chains drawn from one sample of a study of shared clonotypes between healthy human individuals. Assay used: immunoSEQ multiplex PCR; TCRdb lists only in-frame clones, some missing. The data show millions of clones, 85% to 95% seen once. Sequences were obtained from naive CD4+ T cells sorted from blood. The receptors were gathered from a man between 18 and 35 years old in good health. Both conserved end residues are part of each CDR3. D genes are given only for firm matches. The listing skips clone size in some rows; elsewhere it reads once, few, many or a size class.

len,d_gene,v_gene,j_gene,abundance,CDR3nt,CDR3aa
15,TRBD1,TRBV6-1,TRBJ1-4,.,TGTGCCAGCACGGTGCGGGACAGACCTAATGAAAAACTGTTTTTT,CASTVRDRPNEKLFF
13,.,TRBV19,TRBJ1-2,.,TGTGCCAGTGGGCCGGGGGCGACCTATGGCTACACCTTC,CASGPGATYGYTF
16,TRBD1,TRBV5-1,TRBJ1-1,.,TGCGCCAGCAGCTTGGATGACAGGGGTAGGAACACTGAAGCTTTCTTT,CASSLDDRGRNTEAFF
14,.,TRBV5-6,TRBJ1-2,.,TGTGCCAGCAGCTTGCCGCAGGGATACTATGGCTACACCTTC,CASSLPQGYYGYTF
15,.,TRBV7-6,TRBJ2-7,.,TGTGCCAGCAGCCTGAGCCGGGACGCCTTTCGCGAGCAGTACTTC,CASSLSRDAFREQYF
16,TRBD1,TRBV2,TRBJ2-5,.,TGTGCCAGCAGTGCGGGGGCAGGGGGCGGCCGGGAGACCCAGTACTTC,CASSAGAGGGRETQYF
15,.,TRBV18,TRBJ2-7,.,TGTGCCAGCTCACCACCTCTAGCAGCCTCCTACGAGCAGTACTTC,CASSPPLAASYEQYF
14,TRBD1,TRBV27,TRBJ1-4,.,TGTGCCAGCAGTTTCGACAGGGGTCATGAAAAACTGTTTTTT,CASSFDRGHEKLFF
15,.,TRBV2,TRBJ2-7,.,TGTGCCAGCAGTTCGAGCAGGGGCGGGGGTTACGAGCAGTACTTC,CASSSSRGGGYEQYF
15,.,TRBV5-1,TRBJ2-5,.,TGCGCCAGCAGCTTGTCATCTAGCGCCCAAGAGACCCAGTACTTC,CASSLSSSAQETQYF
19,TRBD1,TRBV9,TRBJ1-1,.,TGTGCCAGCAGCGTAGCTGTCCTGGACAGGGGAACCGCATCAACTGAAGCTTTCTTT,CASSVAVLDRGTASTEAFF
15,.,TRBV5-1,TRBJ1-6,.,TGCGCCAGCAGCCCCTGGTTGCAGGCTGATTCACCCCTCCACTTT,CASSPWLQADSPLHF
14,TRBD2,TRBV7-2,TRBJ2-5,once,TGTGCCAGCAGCTTATGGGAGGGGTCAGAGACCCAGTACTTC,CASSLWEGSETQYF
17,.,TRBV30,TRBJ1-1,.,TGTGCCTGGAGTCCCCCATTGTACAACCCAAGGTCCACTGAAGCTTTCTTT,CAWSPPLYNPRSTEAFF
15,.,TRBV9,TRBJ2-1,.,TGTGCCAGCAGCGCCGCCGGGAGCAATTACAATGAGCAGTTCTTC,CASSAAGSNYNEQFF
15,.,TRBV5-1,TRBJ1-1,.,TGCGCCAGCAGCTGGACCGGGACCCAGAACACTGAAGCTTTCTTT,CASSWTGTQNTEAFF
13,.,TRBV6-1,TRBJ2-1,.,TGTGCCAGCAGTGTTCTCGAGGGCAATGAGCAGTTCTTC,CASSVLEGNEQFF
14,.,TRBV5-8,TRBJ1-2,.,TGTGCCAGCAGCCGAACCGGGAAAAATCATGGCTACACCTTC,CASSRTGKNHGYTF
16,TRBD1,TRBV6-6,TRBJ2-5,.,TGTGCCAGCAGTAACGTGGTACAGGGGGCAGCGGGGACCCAGTACTTC,CASSNVVQGAAGTQYF
17,.,TRBV5-6,TRBJ1-5,.,TGTGCCAGCAGCTCGTTCACAGGTTCCGGGGCGAATCAGCCCCAGCATTTT,CASSSFTGSGANQPQHF
14,.,TRBV6-6,TRBJ1-4,.,TGTGCCAGCAGGGGTGGAGGATCTGGTGAAAAACTGTTTTTT,CASRGGGSGEKLFF
15,.,TRBV7-8,TRBJ2-2,.,TGTGCCAGCAGCCGACGGACAGTAAACACCGGGGAGCTGTTTTTT,CASSRRTVNTGELFF
15,TRBD2,TRBV30,TRBJ2-7,.,TGTGCCTGGAGTGCGGGACTAGCGGGAGCCCACGAGCAGTACTTC,CAWSAGLAGAHEQYF
14,.,TRBV5-1,TRBJ1-1,.,TGCGCCAGCAGCTTCCTAACAGGTAGCACTGAAGCTTTCTTT,CASSFLTGSTEAFF
15,TRBD2,TRBV2,TRBJ2-5,.,TGTGCCAGCAGTGTAGCGGGAGCGTCAGTAGAGACCCAGTACTTC,CASSVAGASVETQYF
16,TRBD1,TRBV7-2,TRBJ1-5,.,TGTGCCAGCAGCTTAGTCGGGACAGATAGCAATCAGCCCCAGCATTTT,CASSLVGTDSNQPQHF
13,.,TRBV30,TRBJ1-3,.,TGTGCCTGGAGCCCAGGACCTGGAAACACCATATATTTT,CAWSPGPGNTIYF
11,.,TRBV5-6,TRBJ1-2,.,TGTGCCAGCAGCTCCGAGATGGGCTACACCTTC,CASSSEMGYTF
17,.,TRBV18,TRBJ2-3,once,TGTGCCAGCTCACCATCCCCCAGCGGGTATTTAGTTAATACGCAGTATTTT,CASSPSPSGYLVNTQYF
13,TRBD2,TRBV5-1,TRBJ2-5,.,TGCGCCAGCAGTATTAGCGGGACTGAGACCCAGTACTTC,CASSISGTETQYF
14,.,TRBV30,TRBJ2-2,.,TGTGCCTGGACCCCGGCACAAAGGGACGGGGAGCTGTTTTTT,CAWTPAQRDGELFF
15,TRBD2,TRBV5-1,TRBJ2-5,.,TGCGCCAGCAACCAGGGGACTAGCGGGGTAGAGACCCAGTACTTC,CASNQGTSGVETQYF
16,TRBD2,TRBV5-4,TRBJ2-1,.,TGTGCCAGCAGTTCGAAAACTAGCGGGAGGTACAATGAGCAGTTCTTC,CASSSKTSGRYNEQFF
14,.,TRBV5-1,TRBJ1-4,.,TGCGCCAGCAGCTGGACAGCAACTAATGAAAAACTGTTTTTT,CASSWTATNEKLFF
15,.,TRBV30,TRBJ2-2,.,TGTGCTCAAATACCCGGGACATCGAACACCGGGGAGCTGTTTTTT,CAQIPGTSNTGELFF
15,.,TRBV30,TRBJ2-7,once,TGTGCCTGGAGTCCCGGGCGGGCGCTACCCTACGAGCAGTACTTC,CAWSPGRALPYEQYF
14,.,TRBV5-1,TRBJ1-1,.,TGCGCCAGCCGGGCCTCAACTTTGAGTACTGAAGCTTTCTTT,CASRASTLSTEAFF
17,.,TRBV6-1,TRBJ1-3,.,TGTGCCAGCAGTGGGCAGCGGCCCGAGATCTCTGGAAACACCATATATTTT,CASSGQRPEISGNTIYF
15,TRBD1,TRBV2,TRBJ2-6,.,TGTGCCAGCAGTGGCGACAGGGCTGGGGCCAACGTCCTGACTTTC,CASSGDRAGANVLTF
16,.,TRBV5-4,TRBJ2-1,.,TGTGCCAGCAGCCTGACTCGGGACTTCTCCTACAATGAGCAGTTCTTC,CASSLTRDFSYNEQFF